The 20 T cell receptor beta chains in this list originate from one sample, sequenced in a study of blood T cell repertoires in COVID-19. The repertoire was sequenced with immunoSEQ multiplex PCR; TCRdb's copy has only in-frame clones and lacks some. The data hold about 250,000 clones, with about nine tenths observed a single time. The sample taken for sequencing was PBMCs or T cells enriched from blood (not recorded which). These receptors originate from a man aged 35 to 55 who had recovered from COVID-19.

The rearrangement joins TRBV5-1 to TRBJ2-1; the D gene is possibly TRBD2 (6 bases). The CDR3 runs to 15 residues. Germline CDR1 SGHRS, CDR2 YFSETQ. The V gene lost 4 bases and the J gene lost 4 bases, with 15 bases spanning the gap. The CDR3 loop is CASSPHLAVYNEQFF. For the CDR3, the DNA is TGCGCCAGCAGCCCCCACTTAGCGGTATACAATGAGCAGTTCTTC.

This sequence joins TRBV6-5 and TRBJ2-2; D is unclear. Trimming stripped 7 bases from V and 1 base from J, with 7 bases between. Germline V CDR1 and CDR2: MNHEY, SVGAGI. The CDR3 has 13 residues. The chain's CDR3 is CASTPGNTGELFF. CDR3 bases: TGTGCCAGCACTCCAGGGAACACCGGGGAGCTGTTTTTT.

The genes are TRBV6-2 or TRBV6-3 and TRBJ2-1; tentative D call: TRBD1 (6 bases). Germline lookup yields CDR1 MNHEY and CDR2 SVGEGT. Trimming stripped 2 bases from V and 9 bases from J, with 26 bases between. CDR3 length: 18 residues. CDR3 nucleotides: TGTGCCAGCAGTTACGAGGATCAGGGGCCGGGGTGTTTTTTTGAGCAGTTCTTC. Translation: CASSYEDQGPGCFFEQFF.

This rearrangement joins TRBV7-3 to TRBJ2-2; 7 bases map to TRBD1. J lost 4 bases, V lost 5 bases, and 4 bases had no gene match. This CDR3 is 14 amino acids long. From germline, CDR1 is SGHTA and CDR2 FQGTGA. This CDR3 reads CASSPGTVTGELFF. Written as DNA, the CDR3 is TGTGCCAGCAGCCCAGGGACAGTCACCGGGGAGCTGTTTTTT.

The chain is built from TRBV6-5 and TRBJ1-2, with unresolved D. Germline CDR1 and CDR2: MNHEY and SVGAGI. The CDR3 spans 14 residues. V was cut by 0 bases and J by 4 bases, with 9 bases left in between. This chain's CDR3 is CASSYSTIGYGYTF. The CDR3 DNA reads TGTGCCAGCAGTTACTCGACAATTGGCTATGGCTACACCTTC.

The V gene is TRBV27, the J gene TRBJ2-7; D may be TRBD2 (6 bases). The CDR3 is 14 amino acids. V gave up 3 bases and J gave up 2 bases, with 11 bases separating them. Germline-derived CDR1 and CDR2 are MNHEY and SMNVEV (reference sequence). CDR3 bases: TGTGCCAGCAGTTTGGGGCGGGAAGCCTACGAGCAGTACTTC. This sequence encodes CASSLGREAYEQYF.

This sequence joins TRBV7-3 and TRBJ2-3, with 8 bases matching TRBD2. Germline CDR1 reads SGHTA; CDR2 reads FQGTGA. CDR3 length: 16 residues. Germline trimming cut 1 base from V and 0 bases from J; bases unmatched to any gene: 3. In DNA, the CDR3 is TGTGCCAGCAGCTTAATGGCGGGGGGCAGCACAGATACGCAGTATTTT. Its translation: CASSLMAGGSTDTQYF.

The J gene is TRBJ2-7, the V gene TRBV10-3, with 7 nucleotides matching TRBD1. Per germline, CDR1 ENHRY and CDR2 SYGVKD. CDR3 length equals 18 residues. The V segment lost 8 bases and the J segment 0 bases; nucleotides outside the gene matches: 19. CDR3 nucleotide sequence: TGTGCCATCGGAATCCGGGACAGAGGGGATGGTTACTCCTACGAGCAGTACTTC. Protein sequence: CAIGIRDRGDGYSYEQYF.

This clone was seen a handful of times. This chain connects TRBV19 to TRBJ1-2, with a possible D match to TRBD1 (6 bases). Germline V CDR1 and CDR2: LNHDA, SQIVND (reference sequence). The CDR3 is 14 amino acids. With 2 bases removed from V and 2 bases from J, the gap between germline ends came to 9 bases. The CDR3 sequence is CASSISTGNYGYTF. In DNA form, the CDR3 reads TGTGCCAGTAGTATATCCACAGGGAACTATGGCTACACCTTC.

The V and J genes are TRBV6-1 and TRBJ2-1; D is ambiguous. There are 15 residues in the CDR3. V lost 3 bases, J lost 1 base, and 10 bases lay in between. Germline V CDR1 and CDR2: MNHNS, SASEGT. This chain's CDR3 is CASSDFGMSYNEQFF. CDR3 nucleotide sequence: TGTGCCAGCAGTGATTTCGGTATGTCCTACAATGAGCAGTTCTTC.

The chain has TRBV28 and TRBJ1-2, with 7 bases matching TRBD1. CDR1 is MDHEN and CDR2 is SYDVKM in the germline V gene. V was pared by 3 bases and J by 2 bases, with 6 bases of the junction left unmatched. The CDR3 is made up of 15 amino acids. CDR3 bases: TGTGCCAGCAGTTTGAGCGAGGGGGCAAACTATGGCTACACCTTC. It yields the protein CASSLSEGANYGYTF.

The chain employs TRBV9 and TRBJ1-4; D perhaps matches TRBD1 (6 bases). Per germline, CDR1 SGDLS and CDR2 YYNGEE. The CDR3 length is 16 residues. Deletions cut 2 bases from V and 2 bases from J, with 13 bases between. The CDR3: CASSVSWGLTNEKLFF. As DNA, the CDR3 is TGTGCCAGCAGCGTCTCCTGGGGGCTGACTAATGAAAAACTGTTTTTT.

This clone appeared once. The junction departs from the called germline gene at one end, perhaps through a read error. V and J are TRBV28 and TRBJ1-5; 7 bases align to TRBD1. The CDR3 is made up of 17 amino acids. The germline V gene has CDR1 MDHEN and CDR2 SYDVKM. The CDR3 nucleotides are TGTGCCCGCAGGGGGGACAGCGGGGGGATAGGGAATCAGCCCCAGCATTTT. Its translation is CARRGDSGGIGNQPQHF.

V usage is TRBV6-2 or TRBV6-3 and J usage is TRBJ1-2, with D possibly TRBD1 on 6 matching bases. Trimming removed 5 bases from V and 1 base from J, with 11 bases in between. Germline assignment: CDR1 MNHEY and CDR2 SVGEGT. The CDR3 runs 14 residues. CDR3 residues: CASSATGSNYGYTF. The CDR3 DNA is TGTGCCAGCAGTGCCACAGGGAGTAACTATGGCTACACCTTC.

V and J are TRBV21-1 and TRBJ2-4; the table's D call, TRBD2, was not checked against the DNA. TRBV21-1 is a pseudogene segment. The CDR3 length is 15 residues. The CDR3 DNA sequence: TGTGCCAGCAGCACGGTAGCGGGCACCAAAAACATTCAGTACTTC. This translates into CASSTVAGTKNIQYF.

The chain couples TRBV19 to TRBJ1-4, with a possible D match to TRBD1 (6 bases). Germline V gene data show CDR1 as LNHDA and CDR2 as SQIVND (reference sequence). CDR3 length: 16 residues. Trimming shortened V by 2 bases and J by 3 bases, and 13 bases separated the two germline ends. For the CDR3, the DNA is TGTGCCAGTAGTATAATCGCGGGGGCTGCTAATGAAAAACTGTTTTTT. It codes for CASSIIAGAANEKLFF.

This sequence joins TRBV7-8 and TRBJ1-2; D gene unclear. The germline V and J ends were trimmed by 0 bases and 4 bases, with 12 bases remaining between them. Germline CDR1 reads SGHVS; CDR2 reads FQNEAQ. CDR3 length equals 15 residues. The CDR3 DNA follows: TGTGCCAGCAGCTTAGCGCGTGAGCACCGCTATGGCTACACCTTC. As protein: CASSLAREHRYGYTF. The whole variable domain, filled in from reference TRBV7-8 and TRBJ1-2, reads GAGVSQSPRYKVAKRGQDVALRCDPISGHVSLFWYQQALGQGPEFLTYFQNEAQLDKSGLPSDRFFAERPEGSVSTLKIQRTQQEDSAVYLCASSLAREHRYGYTFGSGTRLTVV.

The chain carries TRBV7-2 and TRBJ1-5; TRBD1 aligns across 7 bases. CDR3 size: 17 residues. V shed 4 bases, J shed 0 bases, and the junction held 9 bases outside the gene matches. Germline CDR1 and CDR2: SGHTA and FQGNSA. The CDR3 nucleotides are TGTGCCAGCAGCTCACAGGGGTACCCTGATAGCAATCAGCCCCAGCATTTT. As protein: CASSSQGYPDSNQPQHF.

The chain employs TRBV7-2 and TRBJ2-5; no clear D gene. Trimming pared 5 bases from V and 1 base from J, leaving 11 bases between. CDR1 SGHTA and CDR2 FQGNSA come from the germline V gene. CDR3 length equals 14 residues. CDR3: CASSPRHLQETQYF. The CDR3 DNA sequence: TGTGCCAGCAGCCCGAGACACCTCCAAGAGACCCAGTACTTC.

This chain links TRBV6-8 with TRBJ1-4, with 7 bases aligning to TRBD1. Germline V CDR1 and CDR2: MNHGY, SAAAGT. CDR3 length equals 17 residues. Germline trimming cut 2 bases from V and 6 bases from J; bases unmatched to any gene: 12. The DNA of the CDR3 is TGTGCCAGCAGTTACGCCACCTCCGGGACAGATGATGAAAAACTGTTTTTT. This encodes CASSYATSGTDDEKLFF.